This T cell receptor beta chain appears in the sequencing data of a study of blood T cell repertoires in COVID-19. The wider study: Samples taken during acute and convalescent COVID-19 were collected in the United States, Italy and Spain. The analysed material was cDNA or gDNA that came from T cells, B-cell-depleted T cells, or PBMCs.

CDR3 size: 15 residues. V lost 7 bases, J lost 6 bases, and 23 bases lay in between. The germline V gene has CDR1 SGHRS and CDR2 YFSETQ. Study processing details: Estimated nucleated cell counts came from reference gene primer amplification. TCRdb's copy holds only in-frame clones and misses some; the assay was immunoSEQ multiplex PCR. That table furnishes V, J and clone size, whereas the DNA furnished D and trimming. The data show 200,000 to 250,000 clones, approximately 86% seen once. The rearrangement links TRBV5-1 to TRBJ2-7, with D unclear. Sequenced sample: peripheral blood. This sequence originates from a woman aged 60-75 years with active or convalescent COVID-19. The CDR3 DNA reads TGCGCCAGCGCACCCCCCTGGGTTTGGTGCGGCGAGCAGTACTTC. Amino acids: CASAPPWVWCGEQYF.